The sequence of this TCR beta chain was determined in a study of human T cells and chemical hapten exposure. CDR3 size: 13 residues. V dropped 5 bases and J dropped 4 bases, with 9 bases sitting between them. Regarding time point: pre-sensitization, week 0. The treatment here: therapeutic diphenylcyclopropenone sensitization with weekly scalp DPC. Study results and caveats: Versus controls, expanded TCRs had significantly more large CDR3 similarity clusters.

This clonotype was recorded many times. Its antigen is still unknown. TCRdb processed the RACE reads anew with MiXCR; each CDR3 protein has one entry. The sample holds about 300,000 distinct CDR3 sequences; about 5.4% are singletons and the top ten take around 8%. The sequences come from whole blood, collected in connection with sensitization to the hapten diphenylcyclopropenone (DPC). This TCR was sampled from a woman between 18 and 29 years old with alopecia areata. Some clones in this sample may be carry-over from other donors' samples. The chain combines TRBV12-3 or TRBV12-4 with TRBJ2-1; D unresolved. Here the CDR3 DNA reads TGTGCCAGCAGTCTCACAGATTACAATGAGCAGTTCTTC. This codes for CASSLTDYNEQFF.